This TCR delta chain was identified in a study of gamma-delta chains in newborns, infants, children. TCRdb reanalysed the reads via CATT. The sample has some 10,000 delta-chain clones; approximately 9.5% are singletons. Note on this clone: The same CDR3 also results from other DNA sequences found in this sample.

Germline loops: CDR1 GEAIGNYY, CDR2 EKD. V shed 0 bases and J 0 bases; nucleotides not matched to a gene: 4. There are 19 residues in the CDR3. The TCR was taken from a child who was a newborn, infant or young child, either healthy, febrile or measles-vaccinated (not recorded which). Input material: blood. V is TRDV2 and J is TRDJ3, with 10 positions matching TRDD3. This CDR3 reads CACDTGGYGSSWDTRQMFF. CDR3 nucleotide sequence: TGTGCCTGTGACACCGGGGGATACGGGAGCTCCTGGGACACCCGACAGATGTTTTTC.